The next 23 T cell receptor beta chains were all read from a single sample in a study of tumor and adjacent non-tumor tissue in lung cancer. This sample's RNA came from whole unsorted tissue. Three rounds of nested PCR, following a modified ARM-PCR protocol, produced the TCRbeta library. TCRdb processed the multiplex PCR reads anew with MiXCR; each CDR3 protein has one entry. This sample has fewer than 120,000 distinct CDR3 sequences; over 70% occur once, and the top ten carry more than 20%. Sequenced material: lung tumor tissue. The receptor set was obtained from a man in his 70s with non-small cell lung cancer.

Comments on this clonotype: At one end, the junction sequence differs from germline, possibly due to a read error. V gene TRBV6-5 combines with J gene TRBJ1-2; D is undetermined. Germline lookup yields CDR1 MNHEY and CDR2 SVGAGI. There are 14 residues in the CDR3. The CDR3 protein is CASTYSPPAESHTF. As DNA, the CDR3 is TGTGCCAGCACTTACTCTCCCCCCGCGGAGAGCCACACCTTC.

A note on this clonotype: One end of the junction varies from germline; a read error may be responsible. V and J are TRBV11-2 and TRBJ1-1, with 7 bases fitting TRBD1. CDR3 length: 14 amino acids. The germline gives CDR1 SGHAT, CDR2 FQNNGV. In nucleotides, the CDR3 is TGTGCCAGCAGCCCGGGACAGTGGAATACTGAAGTTTTCTTT. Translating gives CASSPGQWNTEVFF.

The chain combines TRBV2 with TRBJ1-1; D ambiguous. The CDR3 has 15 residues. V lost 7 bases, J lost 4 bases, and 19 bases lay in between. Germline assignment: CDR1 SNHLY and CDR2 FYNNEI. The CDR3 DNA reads TGTGCCAGCAAACGGCTGGTACAGTCGAGCACTGAAGCTTTCTTT. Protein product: CASKRLVQSSTEAFF. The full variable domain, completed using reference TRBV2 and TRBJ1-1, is EPEVTQTPSHQVTQMGQEVILRCVPISNHLYFYWYRQILGQKVEFLVSFYNNEISEKSEIFDDQFSVERPDGSNFTLKIRSTKLEDSAMYFCASKRLVQSSTEAFFGQGTRLTVV.

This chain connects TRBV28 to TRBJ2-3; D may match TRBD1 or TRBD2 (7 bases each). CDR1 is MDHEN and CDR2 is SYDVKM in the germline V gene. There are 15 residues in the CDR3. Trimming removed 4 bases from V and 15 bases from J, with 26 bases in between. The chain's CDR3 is CASSYSRGGTDKQYF. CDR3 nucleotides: TGTGCCAGCAGTTATTCCAGGGGGGGCACAGATAAGCAATATTTT.

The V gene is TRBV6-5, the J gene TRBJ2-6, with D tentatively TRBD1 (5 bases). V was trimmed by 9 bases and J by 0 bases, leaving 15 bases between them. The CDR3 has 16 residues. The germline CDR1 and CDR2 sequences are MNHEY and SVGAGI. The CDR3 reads CARSRTRGSGANVLTF. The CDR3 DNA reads TGTGCCAGGAGTAGGACAAGGGGCTCTGGGGCCAACGTCCTGACTTTC.

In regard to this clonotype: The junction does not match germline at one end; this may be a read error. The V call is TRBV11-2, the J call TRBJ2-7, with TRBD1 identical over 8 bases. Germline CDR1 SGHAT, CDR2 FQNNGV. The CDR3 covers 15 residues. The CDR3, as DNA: TGTGCCAGCAGCGCCAGGACAGGGCCCTCCTACGAGCTGTACTTC. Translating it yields CASSARTGPSYELYF.

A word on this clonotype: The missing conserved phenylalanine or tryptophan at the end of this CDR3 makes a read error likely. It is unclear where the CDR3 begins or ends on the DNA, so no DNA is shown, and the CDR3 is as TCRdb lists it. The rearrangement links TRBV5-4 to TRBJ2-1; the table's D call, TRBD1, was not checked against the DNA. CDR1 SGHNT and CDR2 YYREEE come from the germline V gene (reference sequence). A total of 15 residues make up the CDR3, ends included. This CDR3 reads CASSFGGKVGNEHFL.

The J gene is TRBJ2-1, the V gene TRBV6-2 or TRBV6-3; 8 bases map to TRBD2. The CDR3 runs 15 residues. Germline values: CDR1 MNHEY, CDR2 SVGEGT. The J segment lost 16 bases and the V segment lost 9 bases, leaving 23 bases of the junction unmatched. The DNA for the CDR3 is TGTGCCAGTAGTCCGGGACTAGGCAATACCAATGAGCGATTCTTC. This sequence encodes CASSPGLGNTNERFF.

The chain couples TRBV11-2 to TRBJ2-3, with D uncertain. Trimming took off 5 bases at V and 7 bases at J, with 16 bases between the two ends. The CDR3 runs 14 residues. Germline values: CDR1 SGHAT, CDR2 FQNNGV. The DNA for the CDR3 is TGTGCCAGCAGCCTAACATCAAGGTCAAATACGCAGTATTTT. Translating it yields CASSLTSRSNTQYF. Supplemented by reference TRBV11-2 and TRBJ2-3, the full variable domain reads EAGVAQSPRYKIIEKRQSVAFWCNPISGHATLYWYQQILGQGPKLLIQFQNNGVVDDSQLPKDRFSAERLKGVDSTLKIQPAKLEDSAVYLCASSLTSRSNTQYFGPGTRLTVL.

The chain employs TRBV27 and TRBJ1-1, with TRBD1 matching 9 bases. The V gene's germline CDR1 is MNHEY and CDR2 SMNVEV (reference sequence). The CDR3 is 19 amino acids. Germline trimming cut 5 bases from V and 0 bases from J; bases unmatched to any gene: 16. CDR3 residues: CASSNLLTGGRIMNTEAFF. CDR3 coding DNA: TGTGCCAGCAGTAACTTGCTAACAGGGGGCAGGATCATGAACACTGAAGCTTTCTTT.

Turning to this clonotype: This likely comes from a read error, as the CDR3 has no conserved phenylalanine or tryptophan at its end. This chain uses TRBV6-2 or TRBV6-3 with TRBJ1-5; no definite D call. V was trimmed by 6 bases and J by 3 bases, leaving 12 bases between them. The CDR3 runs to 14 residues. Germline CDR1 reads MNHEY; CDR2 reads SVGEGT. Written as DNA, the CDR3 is TGTGCCAGCAGCCTCGGACGGATCAATCAGCCCCAGCATCTT. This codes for CASSLGRINQPQHL.

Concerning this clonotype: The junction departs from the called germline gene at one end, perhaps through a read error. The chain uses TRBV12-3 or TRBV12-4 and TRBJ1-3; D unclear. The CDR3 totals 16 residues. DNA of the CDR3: TGTGCCAGCAGCTTCTCTCTCCCCTACTCTGGAGACACCATATATTTT. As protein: CASSFSLPYSGDTIYF.

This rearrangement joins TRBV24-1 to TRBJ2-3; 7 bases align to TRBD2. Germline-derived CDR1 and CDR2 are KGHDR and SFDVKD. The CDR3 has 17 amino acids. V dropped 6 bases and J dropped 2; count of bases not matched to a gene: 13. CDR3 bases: TGTGCCACCAGTAGGGGCGGGACTACTATTATCACAGATACGCAGTATTTT. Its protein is CATSRGGTTIITDTQYF.

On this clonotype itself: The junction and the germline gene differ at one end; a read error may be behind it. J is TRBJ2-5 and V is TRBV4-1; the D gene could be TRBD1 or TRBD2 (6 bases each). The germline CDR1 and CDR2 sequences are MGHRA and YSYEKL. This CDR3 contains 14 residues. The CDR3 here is CAAANSGGRETQYF. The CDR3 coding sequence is TGCGCAGCAGCCAACAGTGGGGGGCGAGAGACCCAGTATTTC.

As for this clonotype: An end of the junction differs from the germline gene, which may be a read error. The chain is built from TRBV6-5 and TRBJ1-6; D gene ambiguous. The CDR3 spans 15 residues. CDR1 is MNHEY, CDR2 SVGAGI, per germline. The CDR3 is CVSGYSDGRNSPLHF. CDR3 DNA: TGTGTCAGCGGTTATTCCGACGGTAGAAATTCACCCCTCCACTTT.

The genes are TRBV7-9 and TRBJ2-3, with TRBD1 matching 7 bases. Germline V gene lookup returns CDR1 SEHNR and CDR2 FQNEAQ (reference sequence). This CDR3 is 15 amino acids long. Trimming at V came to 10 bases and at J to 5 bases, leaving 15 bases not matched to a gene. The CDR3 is CATYHLQGNVDTQYF. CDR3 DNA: TGTGCCACCTACCATTTACAGGGGAATGTAGATACGCAGTATTTT.

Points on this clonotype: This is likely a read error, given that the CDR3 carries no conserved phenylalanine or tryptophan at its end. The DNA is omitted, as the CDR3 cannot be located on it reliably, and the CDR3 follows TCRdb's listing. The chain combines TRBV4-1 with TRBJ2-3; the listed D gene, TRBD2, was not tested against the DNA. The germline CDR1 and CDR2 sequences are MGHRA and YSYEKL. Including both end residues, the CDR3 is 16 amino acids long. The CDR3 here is CASSHDRGRPSDTLYL.

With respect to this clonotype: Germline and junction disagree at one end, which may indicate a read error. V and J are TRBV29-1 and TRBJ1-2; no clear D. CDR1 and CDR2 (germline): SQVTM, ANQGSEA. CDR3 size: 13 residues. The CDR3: CCAVSPANYDYTF. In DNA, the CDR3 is TGCTGCGCTGTGTCACCGGCTAACTATGACTACACCTTC.

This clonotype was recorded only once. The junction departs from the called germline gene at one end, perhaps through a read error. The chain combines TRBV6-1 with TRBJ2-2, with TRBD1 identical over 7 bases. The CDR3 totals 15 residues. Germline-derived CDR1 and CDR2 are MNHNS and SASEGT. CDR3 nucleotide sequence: TGTGCCAGCAGTGAAGCGGCAGGGGGTACCGGGGAGCTGCTTTTT. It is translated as CASSEAAGGTGELLF.

As DNA, the CDR3 is TGTGCCAGCACTTCGGGACCGGGAGAGGAGGAGTACTTC. It specifies CASTSGPGEEEYF. The chain carries TRBV12-3 or TRBV12-4 and TRBJ2-7; TRBD2 might be the D (6 bases). The germline V and J ends were trimmed by 7 bases and 11 bases, with 21 bases remaining between them. This CDR3 spans 13 amino acids.

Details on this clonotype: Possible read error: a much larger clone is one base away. The CDR3 nucleotides read TGTGCCAGCAGTCCCCGAGACGGACGAAACTACGAGCAGTACTTC. Amino acid sequence: CASSPRDGRNYEQYF. The J gene is TRBJ2-7, the V gene TRBV28; unclear D gene. The length of the CDR3 is 15 residues. CDR1 and CDR2 (germline): MDHEN, SYDVKM. Trimming removed 5 bases from V and 3 bases from J, with 17 bases in between. Full variable domain (missing parts from reference TRBV28 and TRBJ2-7): DVKVTQSSRYLVKRTGEKVFLECVQDMDHENMFWYRQDPGLGLRLIYFSYDVKMKEKGDIPEGYSVSREKKERFSLILESASTNQTSMYLCASSPRDGRNYEQYFGPGTRLTVT.

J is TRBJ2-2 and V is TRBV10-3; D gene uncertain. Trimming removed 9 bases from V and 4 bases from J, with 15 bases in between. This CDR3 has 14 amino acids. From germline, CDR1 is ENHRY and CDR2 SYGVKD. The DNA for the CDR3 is TGTGCCATTAAAAGCAGGACCTTCACCGGGGAGCTGTTTTTT. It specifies CAIKSRTFTGELFF.

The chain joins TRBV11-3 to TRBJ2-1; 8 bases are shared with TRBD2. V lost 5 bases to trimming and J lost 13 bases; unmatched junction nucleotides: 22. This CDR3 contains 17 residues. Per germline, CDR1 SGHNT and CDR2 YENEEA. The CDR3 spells CASSLLGTSGGYNAQFF. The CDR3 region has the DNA TGTGCCAGCAGCCTCCTAGGGACCAGCGGGGGCTACAATGCCCAGTTCTTC.